One and the same sample provided the 25 T cell receptor beta chains below, sequenced in a study of shared clonotypes between healthy human individuals. Produced via immunoSEQ multiplex PCR; TCRdb's table is partial and in-frame only. The sample shows fewer than 650,000 clones, 76% of them seen only once. Sequencing was done on a sample of PBMCs. These receptors came from a woman in her forties in good health. Some clones in this sample may be carry-over from other donors' samples.

The V and J genes are TRBV5-1 and TRBJ2-7, with 9 bases identical to TRBD1. V shed 4 bases, J shed 1 base, and the junction held 9 bases outside the gene matches. The CDR3 is 16 amino acids. The germline V gene has CDR1 SGHRS and CDR2 YFSETQ. This chain's CDR3 is CASSIESGQGSYEQYF. CDR3 nucleotides: TGCGCCAGCAGCATAGAGTCGGGACAGGGATCCTACGAGCAGTACTTC.

This clone was picked up one time. V usage is TRBV19 and J usage is TRBJ2-2; 11 bases fit TRBD2. The CDR3 runs 17 residues. V gave up 3 bases and J gave up 8 bases; unmatched junction bases: 11. The germline gives CDR1 LNHDA, CDR2 SQIVND (reference sequence). Written as DNA, the CDR3 is TGTGCCAGTAGTATGGGACTAGCGGATACCAGGATAGGGGAGCTGTTTTTT. Amino acids: CASSMGLADTRIGELFF.

A word on this clone: A much larger clone lies a single base off, so this may be a read error. V gene TRBV2 combines with J gene TRBJ2-7; D gene ambiguous. The CDR3 runs to 12 residues. The V gene's germline CDR1 is SNHLY and CDR2 FYNNEI. V lost 0 bases and J lost 3, with 3 bases in between. In DNA, the CDR3 is TGTGCCAGCAGTGAAGCCATCTACGAGCAGTACTTC. Protein product: CASSEAIYEQYF.

This rearrangement joins TRBV6-1 to TRBJ1-1, with D perhaps matching TRBD1 (6 bases). The CDR3 length is 14 residues. Germline CDR1 reads MNHNS; CDR2 reads SASEGT. V was cut by 1 base and J by 5 bases, with 11 bases left in between. CDR3 nucleotides: TGTGCCAGCAGTGAAGTTAGGGGGACGACTGAAGCTTTCTTT. This sequence encodes CASSEVRGTTEAFF.

In DNA, the CDR3 is TGCGCCAGCAGCTTGGAGGCAGGGAACACCGGGGAGCTGTTTTTT. Its protein product is CASSLEAGNTGELFF. This rearrangement joins TRBV5-1 to TRBJ2-2; D unresolved. The CDR3 spans 15 residues. In germline, CDR1 is SGHRS, CDR2 YFSETQ. With 0 bases removed from V and 1 base from J, the gap between germline ends came to 7 bases.

The chain uses TRBV9 and TRBJ2-4, with 9 bases that match TRBD2. Per the germline V gene, CDR1 is SGDLS and CDR2 is YYNGEE. The CDR3 totals 15 residues. The J segment lost 5 bases and the V segment lost 3 bases, leaving 6 bases of the junction unmatched. The CDR3 loop reads CASSAGTSSQNIQYF. In nucleotides, the CDR3 is TGTGCCAGCAGCGCCGGGACTAGCAGTCAAAACATTCAGTACTTC.

The V gene is TRBV7-9, the J gene TRBJ2-5; the D call may be TRBD1 or TRBD2 (5 bases each). The CDR3 has 19 amino acids. Germline V gives CDR1 SEHNR, CDR2 FQNEAQ (reference sequence). V lost 5 bases to trimming and J lost 0 bases, with 25 bases between them. The DNA for the CDR3 is TGTGCCAGCAGCGCCGGGGTCGGGGCGGCTTTAAGGTACCAAGAGACCCAGTACTTC. Translation gives CASSAGVGAALRYQETQYF.

The V gene is TRBV7-9, the J gene TRBJ2-5; unclear D gene. CDR1 SEHNR and CDR2 FQNEAQ come from the germline V gene (reference sequence). CDR3 length equals 13 residues. Trimming shortened V by 1 base and J by 5 bases, and 8 bases separated the two germline ends. CDR3: CASSLVGSETQYF. The CDR3 nucleotides are TGTGCCAGCAGCTTAGTCGGCAGCGAGACCCAGTACTTC.

About this clone: Other nucleotide sequences in the sample specify the same CDR3. This chain uses TRBV4-1 with TRBJ2-2; 14 positions match TRBD2. V lost 1 base, J lost 4 bases, and 5 bases stayed unmatched. This CDR3 region has 18 residues. Germline lookup yields CDR1 MGHRA and CDR2 YSYEKL. CDR3 region: CASSQGGLAGVGTGELFF. The CDR3 coding sequence is TGCGCCAGCAGCCAAGGGGGACTAGCGGGAGTCGGCACCGGGGAGCTGTTTTTT.

This clone appeared many times. The J gene is TRBJ1-2, the V gene TRBV5-1; D uncertain. The V and J ends lost 0 bases and 5 bases respectively, with 11 bases between them. Germline V gene sequence: CDR1 SGHRS, CDR2 YFSETQ. There are 14 residues in the CDR3. CDR3 in amino acids: CASSLVAVNYGYTF. CDR3 coding DNA: TGCGCCAGCAGCTTGGTCGCCGTTAATTATGGCTACACCTTC.

Regarding this clone: Relative to the germline gene, one junction end is altered; a read error may explain this. The rearrangement joins TRBV7-9 to TRBJ2-3; TRBD1 might be the D (5 bases). The CDR3 sequence is 15 residues long. Per the germline V gene, CDR1 is SEHNR and CDR2 is FQNEAQ (reference sequence). The CDR3 coding sequence is TGTGCCAGCAGCTATTATTCGCCCAACACAGGTACGCAGTATTTT. It specifies CASSYYSPNTGTQYF. The full variable domain, its missing parts supplied by reference TRBV7-9 and TRBJ2-3, is DTGVSQNPRHKITKRGQNVTFRCDPISEHNRLYWYRQTLGQGPEFLTYFQNEAQLEKSRLLSDRFSAERPKGSFSTLEIQRTEQGDSAMYLCASSYYSPNTGTQYFGPGTRLTVL.

As concerns this clone: Distinct nucleotide sequences in the sample also encode this CDR3. This rearrangement joins TRBV28 to TRBJ1-2; perhaps TRBD1 as D (5 bases). V lost 2 bases, J lost 4 bases, and 11 bases lay in between. This CDR3 comprises 14 residues. Germline lookup yields CDR1 MDHEN and CDR2 SYDVKM. The CDR3: CASSLPQGTYGYTF. The CDR3 nucleotides read TGTGCCAGCAGTTTACCCCAGGGAACCTATGGCTACACCTTC.

The table lists this clone with a count of one. This rearrangement joins TRBV19 to TRBJ2-6; TRBD2 might be the D (5 bases). This CDR3 has 18 amino acids. With 6 bases removed from V and 0 bases from J, the gap between germline ends came to 18 bases. Germline CDR1 and CDR2: LNHDA and SQIVND (reference sequence). The CDR3 region has the DNA TGTGCCAGTAGCCCCAGAGTATGGCGGGTCTCTGGGGCCAACGTCCTGACTTTC. It is translated as CASSPRVWRVSGANVLTF.

The chain uses TRBV7-6 and TRBJ2-7; TRBD2 agrees at 9 bases. The CDR3 loop spans 15 amino acids. CDR1 is SGHVS, CDR2 FNYEAQ, per germline. V shed 3 bases and J 4 bases; nucleotides not matched to a gene: 7. CDR3 coding DNA: TGTGCCAGCAGCTTCTGGGCGGGAGGGAGTTACGAGCAGTACTTC. Its protein is CASSFWAGGSYEQYF.

The CDR3 spells CASSPFSGRNNEQFF. CDR3 in DNA: TGTGCCAGCTCACCATTTAGCGGGAGAAACAATGAGCAGTTCTTC. This chain uses TRBV18 with TRBJ2-1, with 9 bases that match TRBD2. Trimming cost V 2 bases and J 5 bases; bases outside gene matches: 4. The germline gives CDR1 KGHSH, CDR2 LQKENI. The CDR3 consists of 15 residues.

With regard to this clone: One junction end disagrees with the germline gene, perhaps due to a read error. Other DNA sequences of this sample code for an identical CDR3. J is TRBJ2-3 and V is TRBV7-9, with 9 bases that match TRBD1. CDR3 size: 15 residues. Germline CDR1 is SEHNR and CDR2 is FQNEAQ (reference sequence). The CDR3 coding sequence is TGTGCCAGCAGCCGGAGGACAGGGGAAGCAGATACGCAGTACTTT. Translation gives CASSRRTGEADTQYF.

The DNA of the CDR3 is TGTGCCATCAGTCGGGACAGGGCCGAAAAACTGTTTTTT. Amino acid sequence: CAISRDRAEKLFF. J is TRBJ1-4 and V is TRBV10-3, with TRBD1 matching over 9 bases. Germline V lookup: CDR1 ENHRY, CDR2 SYGVKD. The CDR3 is 13 amino acids. Losses at the gene ends were 5 bases for V and 8 bases for J; bases not matched to a gene: 3.

On this clone: This specimen includes other DNA sequences encoding the same CDR3. V usage is TRBV10-3 and J usage is TRBJ1-5; D may be TRBD1 (5 bases). The CDR3 is made up of 13 amino acids. Germline V CDR1 and CDR2: ENHRY, SYGVKD. Between the trimmed V and J ends, which lost 1 base and 7 bases, there was a span of 8 bases. CDR3 loop: CAISEYRDQPQHF. The CDR3 DNA is TGTGCCATCAGTGAGTATAGGGACCAGCCCCAGCATTTT.

A note on this clone: This likely reflects a read error, since a far larger clone is one base away. The chain employs TRBV5-6 and TRBJ1-5; D unresolved. V lost 0 bases, J lost 5 bases, and 12 bases lay in between. The V gene's germline CDR1 is SGHDT and CDR2 YYEEEE. The CDR3 consists of 15 residues. In DNA form, the CDR3 reads TGTGCCAGCAGCTTGGCGGAAGGAGAGGATCAGCCCCAGCATTTT. Residues: CASSLAEGEDQPQHF.

The chain couples TRBV19 to TRBJ2-7; 13 positions match TRBD2. CDR1 is LNHDA, CDR2 SQIVND, per germline (reference sequence). The V segment lost 5 bases and the J segment 4 bases; nucleotides outside the gene matches: 8. The CDR3 contains 16 residues. CDR3 region: CASSPMTSGRIYEQYF. CDR3 bases: TGTGCCAGTAGTCCTATGACTAGCGGGAGGATATACGAGCAGTACTTC.

CDR3 bases: TGTGCCAGCAGTTTGTCCGGCAGTAACACTGAAGCTTTCTTT. This encodes CASSLSGSNTEAFF. V and J are TRBV28 and TRBJ1-1, with D hard to call. Germline-derived CDR1 and CDR2 are MDHEN and SYDVKM. The CDR3 totals 14 residues. The V gene lost 3 bases and the J gene lost 2 bases, with 10 bases spanning the gap.

This clone was seen only a few times. Additional DNA sequences in this sample encode the identical CDR3. The chain recombines TRBV30 with TRBJ1-4; the D gene is possibly TRBD1 (6 bases). V lost 0 bases, J lost 7 bases, and 12 bases lay in between. Germline V gene sequence: CDR1 GTSNPN, CDR2 SVGIG (reference sequence). This CDR3 is 14 amino acids long. This chain's CDR3 is CAWSVMGAAEKLFF. DNA for the CDR3: TGTGCCTGGAGTGTAATGGGGGCGGCTGAAAAACTGTTTTTT.

The chain carries TRBV4-1 and TRBJ2-1, with TRBD2 identical over 13 bases. V was pared by 2 bases and J by 5 bases, with 12 bases of the junction left unmatched. Germline V gives CDR1 MGHRA, CDR2 YSYEKL. CDR3 size: 19 residues. The CDR3 region is CASSQRSRLLAGGDNEQFF. The CDR3 DNA reads TGCGCCAGCAGCCAAAGATCGCGCTTACTAGCGGGAGGGGACAATGAGCAGTTCTTC.

The chain combines TRBV29-1 with TRBJ1-1; D unresolved. The CDR3 is made up of 13 amino acids. Trimming took 8 bases from V and 0 from J, leaving 13 bases between them. The germline V gene has CDR1 SQVTM and CDR2 ANQGSEA. CDR3 region: CSSSDGMNTEAFF. CDR3 bases: TGCAGCTCCTCGGACGGAATGAACACTGAAGCTTTCTTT.

In this sample, this clone turned up a few times. This chain connects TRBV11-3 to TRBJ2-1; D not resolved. Germline-derived CDR1 and CDR2 are SGHNT and YENEEA. V lost 5 bases, J lost 4 bases, and 9 bases lay in between. The CDR3 is 13 residues long. For the CDR3, the DNA is TGTGCCAGCAGCAGGAATCTGTACAATGAGCAGTTCTTC. Protein sequence: CASSRNLYNEQFF.